This section outlines one T cell receptor (beta chain) sequence together with its context. These data belong to a study of blood T cell repertoires in COVID-19. On the study more broadly: Donors in the United States, Italy and Spain gave samples during acute or convalescent COVID-19. Nucleic acid was either cDNA or gDNA, and it came from T cells, B-cell-depleted T cells, or PBMCs.

Germline V lookup: CDR1 LGHNA, CDR2 YSLEER. V gave up 0 bases and J gave up 3 bases, with 5 bases separating them. The CDR3 covers 14 residues. Original analysis: Amplifying reference gene primers gave estimates of nucleated cell counts. This table comes from immunoSEQ multiplex PCR, and its TCRdb copy is limited to in-frame clones, with some not included. V, J and clone size derive from that table, while D and trimming were established from the DNA sequence. The data show around 180,000 clones, with 70% to 90% seen just once and roughly 11% held by the top ten. The specimen was peripheral blood. The receptor was isolated from a human donor with active or convalescent COVID-19. The donor label of this sample is uncertain. The chain employs TRBV4-3 and TRBJ1-4, with a possible D match to TRBD1 (5 bases). The CDR3 DNA reads as TGCGCCAGCAGCCAAGACAGGGCTAATGAAAAACTGTTTTTT. Translating gives CASSQDRANEKLFF.